This T cell receptor beta chain was captured by sequencing in a study of a mutant IDH1 vaccine in newly diagnosed glioma. Libraries were prepared by immunoSEQ multiplex PCR; TCRdb keeps only in-frame clonotypes and omits some of them. Of 85,000 to 100,000 clones in the sample, 80% were seen once. In this sample, this clone turned up a few times. Its antigen is unknown. Time point reported: baseline, week 1 (first vaccination visit). Treatment here: pre-vaccination baseline after standard-of-care therapy. Study conclusions and caveats: Seemingly, pseudoprogression had no relation to changes in the top peripheral T cell clonotypes. Of all patients, 85% to 95% showed vaccine-induced immune responses.

Specimen: PBMCs, collected from a glioma patient treated with radiotherapy, temozolomide or both. The sequence derives from a man between 40 and 49 years old with glioma.

The CDR3 sequence: CAWRGDRATDTQYF. Here the CDR3 DNA reads TGTGCCTGGAGAGGGGACAGAGCCACAGATACGCAGTATTTT. The chain links TRBV30 to TRBJ2-3, with 7 bases matching TRBD1. From germline, CDR1 is GTSNPN and CDR2 SVGIG (reference sequence). The length of the CDR3 is 14 residues. J gave up 2 bases and V 3 bases, and 5 bases lay outside the gene matches.